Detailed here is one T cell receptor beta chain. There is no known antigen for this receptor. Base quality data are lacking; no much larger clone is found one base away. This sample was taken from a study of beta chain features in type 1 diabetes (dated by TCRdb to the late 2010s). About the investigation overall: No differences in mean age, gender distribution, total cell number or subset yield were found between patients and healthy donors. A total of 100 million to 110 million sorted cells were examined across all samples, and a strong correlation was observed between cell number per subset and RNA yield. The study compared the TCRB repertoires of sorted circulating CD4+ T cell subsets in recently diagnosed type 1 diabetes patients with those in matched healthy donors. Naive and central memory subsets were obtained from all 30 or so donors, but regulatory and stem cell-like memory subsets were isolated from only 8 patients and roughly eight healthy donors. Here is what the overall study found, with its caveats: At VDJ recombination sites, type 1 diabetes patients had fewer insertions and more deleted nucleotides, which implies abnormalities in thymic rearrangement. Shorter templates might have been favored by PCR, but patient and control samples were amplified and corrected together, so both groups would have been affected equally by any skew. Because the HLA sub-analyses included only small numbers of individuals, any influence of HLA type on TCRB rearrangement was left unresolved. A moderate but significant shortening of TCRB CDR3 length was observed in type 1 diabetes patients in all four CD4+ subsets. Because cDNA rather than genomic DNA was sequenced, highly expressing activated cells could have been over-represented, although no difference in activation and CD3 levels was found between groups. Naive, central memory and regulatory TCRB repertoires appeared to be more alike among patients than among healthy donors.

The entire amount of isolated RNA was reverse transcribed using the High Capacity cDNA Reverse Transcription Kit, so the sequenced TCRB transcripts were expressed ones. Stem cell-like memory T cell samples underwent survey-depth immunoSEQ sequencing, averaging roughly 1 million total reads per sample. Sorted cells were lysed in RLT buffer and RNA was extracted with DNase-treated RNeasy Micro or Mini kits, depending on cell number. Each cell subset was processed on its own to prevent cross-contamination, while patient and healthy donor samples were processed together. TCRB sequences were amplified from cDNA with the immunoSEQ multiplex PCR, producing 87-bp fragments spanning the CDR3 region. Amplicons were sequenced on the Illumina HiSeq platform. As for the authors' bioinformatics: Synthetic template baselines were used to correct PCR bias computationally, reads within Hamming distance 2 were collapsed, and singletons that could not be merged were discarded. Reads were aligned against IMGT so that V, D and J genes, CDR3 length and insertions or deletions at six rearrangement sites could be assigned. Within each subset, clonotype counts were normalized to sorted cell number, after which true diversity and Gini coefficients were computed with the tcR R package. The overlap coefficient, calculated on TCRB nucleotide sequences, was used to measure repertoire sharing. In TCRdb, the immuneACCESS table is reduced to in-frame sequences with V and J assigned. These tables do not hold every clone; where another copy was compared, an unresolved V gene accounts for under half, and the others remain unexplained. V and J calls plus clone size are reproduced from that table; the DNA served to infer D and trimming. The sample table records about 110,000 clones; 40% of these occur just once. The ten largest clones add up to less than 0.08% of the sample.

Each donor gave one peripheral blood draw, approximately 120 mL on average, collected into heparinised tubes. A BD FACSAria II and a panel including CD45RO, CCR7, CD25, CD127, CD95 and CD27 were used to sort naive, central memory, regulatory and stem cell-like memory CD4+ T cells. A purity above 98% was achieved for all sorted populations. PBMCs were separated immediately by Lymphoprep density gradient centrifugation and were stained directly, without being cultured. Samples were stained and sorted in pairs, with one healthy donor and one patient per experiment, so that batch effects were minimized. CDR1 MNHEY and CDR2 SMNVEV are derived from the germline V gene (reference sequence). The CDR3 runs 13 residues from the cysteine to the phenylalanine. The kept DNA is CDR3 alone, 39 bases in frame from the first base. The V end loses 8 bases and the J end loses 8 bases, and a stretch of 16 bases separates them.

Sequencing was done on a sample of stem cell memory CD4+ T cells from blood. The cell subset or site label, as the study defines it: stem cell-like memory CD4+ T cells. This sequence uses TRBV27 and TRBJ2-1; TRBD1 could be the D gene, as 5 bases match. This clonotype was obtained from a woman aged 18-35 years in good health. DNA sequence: TGTGCCAGCTCTTGGCAGGGCGGCGATGAGCAGTTCTTC. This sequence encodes CASSWQGGDEQFF.